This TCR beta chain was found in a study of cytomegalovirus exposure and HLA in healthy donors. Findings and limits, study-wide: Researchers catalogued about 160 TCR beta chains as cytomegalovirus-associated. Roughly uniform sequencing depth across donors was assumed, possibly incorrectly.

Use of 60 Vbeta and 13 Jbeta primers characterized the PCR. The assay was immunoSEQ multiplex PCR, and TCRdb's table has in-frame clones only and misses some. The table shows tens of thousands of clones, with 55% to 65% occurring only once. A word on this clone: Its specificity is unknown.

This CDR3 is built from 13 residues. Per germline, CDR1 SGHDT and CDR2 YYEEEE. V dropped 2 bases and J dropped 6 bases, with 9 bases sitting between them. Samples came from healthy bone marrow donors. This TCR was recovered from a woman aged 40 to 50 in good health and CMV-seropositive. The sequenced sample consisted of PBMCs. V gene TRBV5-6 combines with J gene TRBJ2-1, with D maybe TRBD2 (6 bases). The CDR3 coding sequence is TGTGCCAGCAGCTTTGCAGCGGGCAATGAGCAGTTCTTC. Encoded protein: CASSFAAGNEQFF. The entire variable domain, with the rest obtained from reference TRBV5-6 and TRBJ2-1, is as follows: DAGVTQSPTHLIKTRGQQVTLRCSPKSGHDTVSWYQQALGQGPQFIFQYYEEEERQRGNFPDRFSGHQFPNYSSELNVNALLLGDSALYLCASSFAAGNEQFFGPGTRLTVL.